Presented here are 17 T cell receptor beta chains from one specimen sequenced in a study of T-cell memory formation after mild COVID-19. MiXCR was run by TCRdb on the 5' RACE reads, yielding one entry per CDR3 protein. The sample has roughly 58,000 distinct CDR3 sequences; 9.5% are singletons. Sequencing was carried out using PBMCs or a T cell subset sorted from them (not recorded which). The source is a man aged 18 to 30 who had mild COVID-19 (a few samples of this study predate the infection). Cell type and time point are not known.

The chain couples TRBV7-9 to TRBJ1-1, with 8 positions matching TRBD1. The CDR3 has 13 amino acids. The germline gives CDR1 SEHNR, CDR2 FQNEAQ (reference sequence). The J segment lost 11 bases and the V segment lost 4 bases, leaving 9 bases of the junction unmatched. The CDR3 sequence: CASSYLGQGFAFF. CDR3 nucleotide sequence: TGTGCCAGCAGCTACCTCGGACAGGGTTTTGCTTTCTTT.

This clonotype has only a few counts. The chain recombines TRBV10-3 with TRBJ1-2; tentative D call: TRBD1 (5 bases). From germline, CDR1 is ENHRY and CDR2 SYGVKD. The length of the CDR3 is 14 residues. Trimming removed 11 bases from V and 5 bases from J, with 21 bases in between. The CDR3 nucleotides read TGTGCCTCCCGGGGGGGGTACGTTAGATATGGCTACACCTTC. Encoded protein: CASRGGYVRYGYTF.

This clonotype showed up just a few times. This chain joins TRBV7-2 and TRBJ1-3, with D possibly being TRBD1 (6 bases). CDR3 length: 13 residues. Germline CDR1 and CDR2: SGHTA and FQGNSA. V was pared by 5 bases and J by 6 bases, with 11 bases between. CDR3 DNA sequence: TGTGCCAGCAGCGTGAACAGGGAAAACACCATATATTTT. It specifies CASSVNRENTIYF.

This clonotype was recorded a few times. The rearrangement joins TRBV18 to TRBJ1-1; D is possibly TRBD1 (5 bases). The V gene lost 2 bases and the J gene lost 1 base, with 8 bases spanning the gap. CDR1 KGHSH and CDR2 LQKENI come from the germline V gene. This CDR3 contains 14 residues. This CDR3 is CASSPRDRNTEAFF. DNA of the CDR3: TGTGCCAGCTCACCAAGGGACCGGAACACTGAAGCTTTCTTT.

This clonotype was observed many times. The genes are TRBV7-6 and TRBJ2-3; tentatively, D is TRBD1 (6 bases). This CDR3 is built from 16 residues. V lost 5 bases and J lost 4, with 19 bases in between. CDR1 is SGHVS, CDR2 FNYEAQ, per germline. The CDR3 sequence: CASSNIRGLEADTQYF. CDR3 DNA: TGTGCCAGCAGCAACATCAGGGGCTTGGAGGCAGATACGCAGTATTTT.

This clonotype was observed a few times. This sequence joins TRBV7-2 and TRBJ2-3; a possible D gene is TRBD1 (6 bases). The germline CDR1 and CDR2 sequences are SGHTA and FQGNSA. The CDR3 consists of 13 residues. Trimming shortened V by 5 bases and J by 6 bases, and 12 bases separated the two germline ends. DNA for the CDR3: TGTGCCAGCAGCCAGGGGCTCCGGGATACGCAGTATTTT. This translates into CASSQGLRDTQYF.

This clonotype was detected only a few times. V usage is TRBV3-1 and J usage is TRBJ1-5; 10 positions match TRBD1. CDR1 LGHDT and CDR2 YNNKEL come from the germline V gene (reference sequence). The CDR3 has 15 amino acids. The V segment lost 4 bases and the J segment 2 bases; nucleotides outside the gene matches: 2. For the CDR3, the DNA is TGTGCCAGCAGCCGTGGGACAGGGGGCAATCAGCCCCAGCATTTT. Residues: CASSRGTGGNQPQHF.

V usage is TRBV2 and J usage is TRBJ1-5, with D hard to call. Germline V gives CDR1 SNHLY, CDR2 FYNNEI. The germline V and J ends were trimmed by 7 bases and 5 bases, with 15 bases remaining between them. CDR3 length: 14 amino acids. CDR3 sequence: CASKMGSTYQPQHF. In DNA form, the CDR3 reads TGTGCCAGCAAAATGGGCAGTACCTATCAGCCCCAGCATTTT.

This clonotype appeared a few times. The CDR3 spells CASSPPRAETQYF. The CDR3, as DNA: TGCGCCAGCAGCCCGCCGAGGGCTGAGACCCAGTACTTC. V gene TRBV5-1 combines with J gene TRBJ2-5; weak D call: TRBD2 (5 bases). Germline assignment: CDR1 SGHRS and CDR2 YFSETQ. The CDR3 runs to 13 residues. V dropped 4 bases and J dropped 5 bases, with 12 bases sitting between them.

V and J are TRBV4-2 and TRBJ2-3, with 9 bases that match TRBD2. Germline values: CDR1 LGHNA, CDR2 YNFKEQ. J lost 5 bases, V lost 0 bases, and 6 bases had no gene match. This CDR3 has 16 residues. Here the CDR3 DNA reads TGTGCCAGCAGCCAAGATAAGACTAGCGGAGGAGATACGCAGTATTTT. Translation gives CASSQDKTSGGDTQYF.

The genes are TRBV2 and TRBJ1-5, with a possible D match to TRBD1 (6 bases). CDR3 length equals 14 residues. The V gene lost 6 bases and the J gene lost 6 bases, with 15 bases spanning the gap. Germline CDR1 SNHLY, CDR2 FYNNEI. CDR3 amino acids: CASSGQRLGQPQHF. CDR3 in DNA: TGTGCCAGCAGCGGACAGAGGCTGGGTCAGCCCCAGCATTTT.

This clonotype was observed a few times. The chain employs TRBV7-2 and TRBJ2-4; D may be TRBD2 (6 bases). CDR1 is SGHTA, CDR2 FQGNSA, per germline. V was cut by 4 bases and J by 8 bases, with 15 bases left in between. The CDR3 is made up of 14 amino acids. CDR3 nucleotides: TGTGCCAGCAGCTCCGGTCTGGGGGAGGACATTCAGTACTTC. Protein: CASSSGLGEDIQYF.

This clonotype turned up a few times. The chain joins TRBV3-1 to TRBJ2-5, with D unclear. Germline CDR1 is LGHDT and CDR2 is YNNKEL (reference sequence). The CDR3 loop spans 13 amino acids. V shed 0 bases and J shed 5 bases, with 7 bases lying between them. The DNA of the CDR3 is TGTGCCAGCAGCCAAGATTTCAAGGAGACCCAGTACTTC. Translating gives CASSQDFKETQYF.

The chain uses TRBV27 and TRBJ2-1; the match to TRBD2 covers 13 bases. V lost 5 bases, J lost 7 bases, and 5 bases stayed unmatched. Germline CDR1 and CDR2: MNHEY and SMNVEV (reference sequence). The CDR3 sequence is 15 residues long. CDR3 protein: CASSTTSGGANEQFF. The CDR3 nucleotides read TGTGCCAGCAGTACAACTAGCGGGGGGGCTAATGAGCAGTTCTTC.

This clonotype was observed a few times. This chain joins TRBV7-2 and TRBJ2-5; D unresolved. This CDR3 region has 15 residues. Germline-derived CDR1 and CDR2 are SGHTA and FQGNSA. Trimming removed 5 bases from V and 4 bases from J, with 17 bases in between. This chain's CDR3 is CASSPVANQRETQYF. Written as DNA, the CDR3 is TGTGCCAGCAGCCCAGTGGCTAACCAGAGAGAGACCCAGTACTTC. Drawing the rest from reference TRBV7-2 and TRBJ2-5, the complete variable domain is GAGVSQSPSNKVTEKGKDVELRCDPISGHTALYWYRQSLGQGLEFLIYFQGNSAPDKSGLPSDRFSAERTGGSVSTLTIQRTQQEDSAVYLCASSPVANQRETQYFGPGTRLLVL.

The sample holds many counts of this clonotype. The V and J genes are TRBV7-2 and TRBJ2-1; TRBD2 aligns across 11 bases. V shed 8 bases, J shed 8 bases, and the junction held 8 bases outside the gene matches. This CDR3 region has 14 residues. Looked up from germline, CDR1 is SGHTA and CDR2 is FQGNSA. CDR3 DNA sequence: TGTGCCAGCTCACTCGGACTAGCGGGCGATGAGCAGTTCTTC. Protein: CASSLGLAGDEQFF.

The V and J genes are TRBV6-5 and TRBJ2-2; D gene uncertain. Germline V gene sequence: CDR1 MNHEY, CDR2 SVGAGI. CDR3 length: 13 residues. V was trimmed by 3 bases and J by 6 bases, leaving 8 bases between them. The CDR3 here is CASSYPRPGELFF. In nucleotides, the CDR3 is TGTGCCAGCAGTTATCCGAGACCCGGGGAGCTGTTTTTT.